Listed below are T cell receptor beta chains from one sample, sequenced in a study of T cells in Graves' hyperthyroidism and ophthalmopathy. One entry per CDR3 protein results from TCRdb running MiXCR on the multiplex PCR reads. The sample includes about 580,000 distinct CDR3 sequences, about 15% of them seen just once. What was sequenced was blood. Receptors originate from a woman aged 25 to 39 with Graves' hyperthyroidism that later progressed to Graves' ophthalmopathy. The CDR3 runs from the conserved cysteine through the conserved F or W. A D gene is named only where the DNA matches it firmly. Not all rows give a size; the values are once, few, many and, for expanded clones, a class.

d_call	clone_size	v_call	j_call	cdr3_nt	cdr3_aa
NA	NA	TRBV7-3	TRBJ2-3	TGTGCCAGCAGCCTCCCCTTTGGGCATACGCAGTATTTT	CASSLPFGHTQYF
NA	many	TRBV7-6	TRBJ2-7	TGTGCCAGCAGCCCCGGACCAGGGCTGGAGCAGTACTTC	CASSPGPGLEQYF
NA	many	TRBV7-2	TRBJ2-5	TGTGCCAGCAGCTTGGGCGGGATAGAGACCCAGTACTTC	CASSLGGIETQYF
NA	many	TRBV28	TRBJ1-1	TGTGCCAGCACCCTAAGGGGGGGGGCGAACACTGAAGCTTTCTTT	CASTLRGGANTEAFF
TRBD1	NA	TRBV5-4	TRBJ1-6	TGTGCCAGCAGCTCACGGGACAGCTATAATTCACCCCTCCACTTT	CASSSRDSYNSPLHF
TRBD1	once	TRBV3-1	TRBJ2-5	TGTGCCAGCAGCCAAGGGTTCACAGGGGAACTAGAGACCCAGTACTTC	CASSQGFTGELETQYF
NA	few	TRBV7-9	TRBJ2-7	TGTGCCAGCAGCACCGACGCGGGACTCTCGGGGTACGAGCAGTACTTC	CASSTDAGLSGYEQYF
NA	NA	TRBV19	TRBJ2-5	TGTGCCAGTAGTGACCCCGGCAGCCAAGAGACCCAGTACTTC	CASSDPGSQETQYF
TRBD1	many	TRBV24-1	TRBJ1-5	TGTGCCACCAGTGAATCGACAGGGGTGGGGAACAATCAGCCCCAGCATTTT	CATSESTGVGNNQPQHF
NA	NA	TRBV5-1	TRBJ1-6	TGTGCCAGCAGAACCAAGGGGAGCTCCTATAATTCACCCCTCCACTTT	CASRTKGSSYNSPLHF
TRBD1	many	TRBV7-9	TRBJ1-1	TGTGCCAGCAGCATCCTTACCGGGACAGGATCCATGAACACTGAAGCTTTCTTT	CASSILTGTGSMNTEAFF
NA	many	TRBV24-1	TRBJ2-3	TGTGCCACCAGTGATTTGCGAGATGGGGATTACACAGATACGCAGTATTTT	CATSDLRDGDYTDTQYF
NA	few	TRBV19	TRBJ1-6	TGTGCCAGTAGTATAAAACAGGGCTCCTATAATTCACCCCTCCACTTT	CASSIKQGSYNSPLHF
TRBD2	many	TRBV28	TRBJ2-3	TGTGCCAGCAGTTCGTCGGGAGGGTTCGATACGCAGTATTTT	CASSSSGGFDTQYF
NA	many	TRBV18	TRBJ1-5	TGTGCCAGCTCCCCTGACGGAGTGGAGCCCCAGCATTTT	CASSPDGVEPQHF
TRBD1	many	TRBV6-5	TRBJ1-1	TGTGCCAGCAGTTACGAATACCAGGGGGTGTTAGCTTTCTTT	CASSYEYQGVLAFF
NA	few	TRBV10-3	TRBJ2-7	TGTGCCATCAGTGAAGTGGGTGCCTACGAGCAGTACTTC	CAISEVGAYEQYF
NA	NA	TRBV29-1	TRBJ1-2	TGCAGCGTTGACAGGTACGACTATGGCTACACCTTC	CSVDRYDYGYTF
NA	many	TRBV7-8	TRBJ1-2	TGTGCCAGCAGCTTATACCGGACAGTTTCTAACTATGGCTACACCTTC	CASSLYRTVSNYGYTF
NA	NA	TRBV30	TRBJ2-1	TGTGCCCGTTCTTCCTACAATGAGCAGTTCTTC	CARSSYNEQFF
TRBD2	many	TRBV19	TRBJ2-5	TGTGCCAGTAGTATAGTTTTGGCTAGCGGGCAAACCCAAGAGACCCAGTACTTC	CASSIVLASGQTQETQYF
NA	NA	TRBV9	TRBJ2-5	TGTGCCAGCAGCCCCCCCCTCGGGTCTTCGGAGACCCAGTACTTC	CASSPPLGSSETQYF
TRBD1	NA	TRBV7-9	TRBJ1-1	TGTGCCAGCAGCGCCGACAGGGGGATCGCTGAAGCTTTCTTT	CASSADRGIAEAFF
NA	few	TRBV4-2	TRBJ1-5	TGTGCCAGCAGCCAAGTAGGATCGCCCCAGCATTTT	CASSQVGSPQHF
NA	few	TRBV6-1	TRBJ1-1	TGTGCCAGCAGTGAGGGGGTGGGGACTGAAGCTTTCTTT	CASSEGVGTEAFF
TRBD1	many	TRBV3-1	TRBJ2-7	TGTGCCAGCAGCCAACTCGGACAGGGAAGCGAGCAGTACTTC	CASSQLGQGSEQYF
TRBD2	many	TRBV28	TRBJ2-7	TGTGCCAGCAGGGTTCCGGGACTACCCTACGAGCAGTACTTC	CASRVPGLPYEQYF
NA	many	TRBV7-2	TRBJ1-2	TGTGCCAGCAGCGAATACAGGGTTAGGGAAGACGGCTACACCTTC	CASSEYRVREDGYTF
NA	NA	TRBV28	TRBJ1-4	TGTGCCAGCAGTTTATGGACCGGGCCAGATAGTAATGAAAAACTGTTTTTT	CASSLWTGPDSNEKLFF
TRBD1	many	TRBV10-3	TRBJ2-5	TGTGCCATCAGCAGACAGGGATCGCAGGAGACCCAGTACTTC	CAISRQGSQETQYF
NA	few	TRBV30	TRBJ2-1	TGTGCCTGGAGTCCGACTAGATACAATGAGCAGTTCTTC	CAWSPTRYNEQFF
NA	few	TRBV19	TRBJ1-2	TGTGCCAGTAGTACAGGTAGAGGGGATAATTTTTTCGGCGGCTACACCTTC	CASSTGRGDNFFGGYTF
TRBD1	many	TRBV6-5	TRBJ2-7	TGTGCCAGCAGTTACTCGAGGGCAGGGGGCCACGAGCAGTACTTC	CASSYSRAGGHEQYF
TRBD2	NA	TRBV20-1	TRBJ2-3	TGCAGTGCAGCCACTAGCGGGAGAGTTCAGGGCACGCAGTATTTT	CSAATSGRVQGTQYF
NA	many	TRBV6-5	TRBJ2-3	TGTGCCAGCAGTTACTCGAGAGGAAGGGCGGGAGATACGCAGTATTTT	CASSYSRGRAGDTQYF
NA	many	TRBV27	TRBJ2-7	TGTGCCAGCAGTCCGTCATCAGGGGCGGGGTACTACGAGCAGTACTTC	CASSPSSGAGYYEQYF
NA	many	TRBV7-9	TRBJ2-3	TGTGCCAGCAGCTTAGGCTGGGCTGGAAGTAGCACAGATACGCAGTATTTT	CASSLGWAGSSTDTQYF